This entry lists 30 T cell receptor beta chains sequenced from one sample in a study of cytomegalovirus exposure and HLA in healthy donors. Use of 60 Vbeta and 13 Jbeta primers characterized the PCR. Profiling relied on immunoSEQ multiplex PCR, and the TCRdb table lists in-frame clones only, not all of them. The sample records fewer than 200,000 clones, about 86% being singletons. The sequencing sample was made of PBMCs. These receptors were obtained from a man aged 35 to 55 in good health and CMV-seropositive.

The CDR3: CASSQDNGGNQPQHF. CDR3 coding DNA: TGCGCCAGCAGCCAAGATAACGGAGGCAATCAGCCCCAGCATTTT. This chain links TRBV4-3 with TRBJ1-5; the D is unclear. The germline V gene encodes CDR1 LGHNA and CDR2 YSLEER. Trimming cost V 0 bases and J 2 bases, with 8 bases left between them. CDR3 length equals 15 residues.

The rearrangement uses TRBV27 and TRBJ2-7; TRBD1 matches 8 bases. After removal of 5 bases from V and 2 bases from J, the junction contained 8 bases not matched to a gene. The CDR3 runs 15 residues. Germline V gene sequence: CDR1 MNHEY, CDR2 SMNVEV (reference sequence). The DNA for the CDR3 is TGTGCCAGCAGTCACGGACAGGGAAGAACCTACGAGCAGTACTTC. Its protein product is CASSHGQGRTYEQYF.

The rearrangement joins TRBV28 to TRBJ1-5, with unresolved D. CDR3 size: 16 residues. Looked up from germline, CDR1 is MDHEN and CDR2 is SYDVKM. V shed 5 bases and J shed 0 bases, with 14 bases lying between them. The CDR3: CASSPRGGHSNQPQHF. CDR3 sequence (DNA): TGTGCCAGCAGTCCCCGGGGAGGTCATAGCAATCAGCCCCAGCATTTT.

V usage is TRBV29-1 and J usage is TRBJ1-6; D ambiguous. This CDR3 spans 13 amino acids. Trimming took off 4 bases at V and 4 bases at J, with 8 bases between the two ends. Germline V gives CDR1 SQVTM, CDR2 ANQGSEA. In DNA, the CDR3 is TGCAGCGTTGGGCACGAATATAATTCACCCCTCCACTTT. This translates into CSVGHEYNSPLHF. Combining the CDR3 with reference TRBV29-1 and TRBJ1-6 gives the whole variable domain SAVISQKPSRDICQRGTSLTIQCQVDSQVTMMFWYRQQPGQSLTLIATANQGSEATYESGFVIDKFPISRPNLTFSTLTVSNMSPEDSSIYLCSVGHEYNSPLHFGNGTRLTVT.

This chain uses TRBV25-1 with TRBJ1-3; D unresolved. The CDR3 runs to 13 residues. Germline V gene sequence: CDR1 MGHDK, CDR2 SYGVNS. With 7 bases removed from V and 4 bases from J, the gap between germline ends came to 11 bases. CDR3 in amino acids: CASTSPPGNTIYF. The DNA for the CDR3 is TGTGCCAGCACCTCTCCCCCCGGAAACACCATATATTTT.

The V gene is TRBV19, the J gene TRBJ2-1; weak D call: TRBD1 (6 bases). Per germline, CDR1 LNHDA and CDR2 SQIVND (reference sequence). The CDR3 is 12 amino acids. V lost 10 bases, J lost 5 bases, and 12 bases lay in between. DNA of the CDR3: TGTGCCATCGGGGACATCAACAATGAGCAGTTCTTC. Translated, it gives CAIGDINNEQFF.

This clone was counted only a few times. J is TRBJ2-5 and V is TRBV5-4, with 7 bases identical to TRBD2. The CDR3 extends over 12 amino acids. V was pared by 4 bases and J by 7 bases, with 4 bases of the junction left unmatched. Germline V CDR1 and CDR2: SGHNT, YYREEE (reference sequence). This chain's CDR3 is CASSGGGWTQYF. For the CDR3, the DNA is TGTGCCAGCAGCGGGGGGGGTTGGACCCAGTACTTC.

V and J are TRBV9 and TRBJ2-1; 7 bases agree with TRBD2. The CDR3 covers 15 residues. CDR1 SGDLS and CDR2 YYNGEE come from the germline V gene. Germline trimming cut 0 bases from V and 7 bases from J; bases unmatched to any gene: 7. CDR3 protein: CASSVDPGGGNEQFF. CDR3 DNA sequence: TGTGCCAGCAGCGTAGACCCGGGAGGAGGAAATGAGCAGTTCTTC.

This chain links TRBV5-1 with TRBJ2-1; the D gene is possibly TRBD2 (6 bases). Germline loops: CDR1 SGHRS, CDR2 YFSETQ. V shed 7 bases and J shed 5 bases, with 16 bases lying between them. The CDR3 has 14 residues. CDR3 DNA sequence: TGCGCCAGCTCCCAAGCGACTAGGCACAATGAGCAGTTCTTC. Its protein is CASSQATRHNEQFF.

The V gene is TRBV6-1, the J gene TRBJ2-7; D is uncertain. The germline CDR1 and CDR2 sequences are MNHNS and SASEGT. The germline V and J ends were trimmed by 8 bases and 2 bases, with 10 bases remaining between them. The CDR3 has 12 amino acids. The CDR3 bases are TGTGCCAGCCGAGGCAGTCCCTACGAGCAGTACTTC. Encoded protein: CASRGSPYEQYF.

The rearrangement uses TRBV5-4 and TRBJ1-2; 7 nucleotides line up with TRBD1. This CDR3 has 16 residues. J gave up 0 bases and V 4 bases, and 9 bases lay outside the gene matches. Germline V lookup: CDR1 SGHNT, CDR2 YYREEE (reference sequence). CDR3 amino acids: CASSPPGQRANYGYTF. For the CDR3, the DNA is TGTGCCAGCAGCCCCCCGGGACAGCGAGCTAACTATGGCTACACCTTC.

The V and J genes are TRBV2 and TRBJ1-2; 7 bases map to TRBD1. Germline V gene data show CDR1 as SNHLY and CDR2 as FYNNEI. The junction had 9 bases not matched to a gene; V was cut back by 7 bases and J by 4 bases. The CDR3 totals 14 residues. The CDR3 region is CASTGDSNFYGYTF. The CDR3 DNA reads as TGTGCCAGCACCGGGGACAGTAATTTCTATGGCTACACCTTC.

The chain couples TRBV6-5 to TRBJ2-7, with a weak D call TRBD2 (6 bases). Germline V gene data show CDR1 as MNHEY and CDR2 as SVGAGI. There are 15 residues in the CDR3. V was cut by 5 bases and J by 0 bases, with 14 bases left in between. The CDR3 sequence: CASSATERASYEQYF. As DNA, the CDR3 is TGTGCCAGCAGTGCTACAGAGCGGGCCTCCTACGAGCAGTACTTC.

This rearrangement joins TRBV19 to TRBJ2-5; D might be TRBD2 (6 bases). The J call may be incorrect, as the DNA end agrees better with TRBJ2-7. This CDR3 is 14 amino acids long. Germline V gene data show CDR1 as LNHDA and CDR2 as SQIVND (reference sequence). The CDR3 DNA sequence: TGTGCCAGTAGTATGGGCGGGGCCTCCTACGAGCAGTACTTC. This encodes CASSMGGASYEQYF.

This chain links TRBV6-5 with TRBJ1-5, with TRBD1 matching 9 bases. With 5 bases clipped from V and 6 bases from J, the junction kept 8 bases outside the gene matches. The germline CDR1 and CDR2 sequences are MNHEY and SVGAGI. This CDR3 has 15 residues. The CDR3: CASSTGTGRGQPQHF. DNA of the CDR3: TGTGCCAGCAGTACTGGGACAGGGAGGGGTCAGCCCCAGCATTTT.

CDR3 region: CASSYRDRFSGYTF. CDR3 DNA: TGTGCCAGCAGTTACAGGGACAGATTCTCTGGCTACACCTTC. The chain links TRBV6-6 to TRBJ1-2; 7 bases line up with TRBD1. Trimming took 2 bases from V and 7 from J; bases not matched to a gene: 7. Germline V lookup: CDR1 MNHNY, CDR2 SVGAGI (reference sequence). This CDR3 has 14 amino acids.

A word on this clone: An end of the junction differs from the germline gene, which may be a read error. CDR3 DNA sequence: TGTTCCAGCAGCTATTTAGAGTCCGATGCAACTAATGAAAAACTGTTTTTT. This translates into CSSSYLESDATNEKLFF. The chain employs TRBV7-9 and TRBJ1-4; unclear D gene. The length of the CDR3 is 17 residues. Germline CDR1 and CDR2: SEHNR and FQNEAQ (reference sequence).

In this sample, this clone turned up a few times. This sequence joins TRBV4-2 and TRBJ1-5; 8 bases are a match to TRBD1. The CDR3 runs to 16 residues. In germline, CDR1 is LGHNA, CDR2 YNFKEQ. V shed 0 bases, J shed 3 bases, and the junction held 4 bases outside the gene matches. CDR3 sequence: CASSQDRGRSNQPQHF. The CDR3 region has the DNA TGTGCCAGCAGCCAAGACAGGGGGCGTTCCAATCAGCCCCAGCATTTT.

This clone was counted a few times. The J gene is TRBJ2-6, the V gene TRBV28; 7 nucleotides match TRBD2. This CDR3 spans 16 amino acids. The ends lost 10 bases at V and 1 base at J; junction bases unmatched: 10. CDR1 is MDHEN and CDR2 is SYDVKM in the germline V gene. DNA of the CDR3: TGTGCCACCAAAGGGCGGGGGTGGTCTGGGGCCAACGTCCTGACTTTC. Its translation: CATKGRGWSGANVLTF.

Only one count was recorded for this clone. This chain uses TRBV19 with TRBJ2-6; 8 positions agree with TRBD1. The CDR3 runs to 15 residues. From germline, CDR1 is LNHDA and CDR2 SQIVND (reference sequence). Trimming removed 4 bases from V and 2 bases from J; junction bases left unmatched: 1. The CDR3 loop reads CASSTTGAGANVLTF. DNA of the CDR3: TGTGCCAGTAGTACGACAGGGGCTGGGGCCAACGTCCTGACTTTC. The full variable domain, its missing parts supplied by reference TRBV19 and TRBJ2-6, is DGGITQSPKYLFRKEGQNVTLSCEQNLNHDAMYWYRQDPGQGLRLIYYSQIVNDFQKGDIAEGYSVSREKKESFPLTVTSAQKNPTAFYLCASSTTGAGANVLTFGAGSRLTVL.

The chain combines TRBV6-5 with TRBJ1-1; D is unclear. Germline CDR1 is MNHEY and CDR2 is SVGAGI. The ends were cut back, 2 bases at V and 5 bases at J, with 18 bases in the middle. CDR3 length equals 16 residues. Written as DNA, the CDR3 is TGTGCCAGCAGTTACACCTTGACGGGGTGGAGGACTGAAGCTTTCTTT. Protein: CASSYTLTGWRTEAFF.

This rearrangement joins TRBV27 to TRBJ2-3; D perhaps matches TRBD2 (5 bases). CDR1 and CDR2 (germline): MNHEY, SMNVEV (reference sequence). V lost 3 bases to trimming and J lost 0 bases, with 13 bases between them. CDR3 length: 16 residues. CDR3 loop: CASSFQARTSTDTQYF. The CDR3 nucleotides are TGTGCCAGCAGTTTCCAGGCTAGGACTAGCACAGATACGCAGTATTTT.

Of note for this clone: Other DNA sequences within the sample encode an identical CDR3. The rearrangement uses TRBV14 and TRBJ2-2, with TRBD2 as a possible D gene (6 bases). Germline CDR1 and CDR2: SGHDN and FVKESK. V was pared by 7 bases and J by 4 bases, with 10 bases between. There are 13 residues in the CDR3. The CDR3 DNA reads as TGTGCCAGCACGGGACTTCTCACCGGGGAGCTGTTTTTT. It is translated as CASTGLLTGELFF.

The J gene is TRBJ1-1, the V gene TRBV5-1, with D uncertain. The CDR3 covers 13 residues. The germline V gene has CDR1 SGHRS and CDR2 YFSETQ. Trimming pared 4 bases from V and 0 bases from J, leaving 7 bases between. The DNA for the CDR3 is TGCGCCAGCAGCCCTACCCTGAACACTGAAGCTTTCTTT. Its translation is CASSPTLNTEAFF.

The chain has TRBV7-8 and TRBJ2-7; no firm D call. The V gene's germline CDR1 is SGHVS and CDR2 FQNEAQ. This CDR3 spans 14 amino acids. Trimming shortened V by 0 bases and J by 2 bases, and 8 bases separated the two germline ends. CDR3: CASSLAGITYEQYF. The CDR3, as DNA: TGTGCCAGCAGCTTAGCGGGCATTACCTACGAGCAGTACTTC.

This sequence joins TRBV11-2 and TRBJ2-5; perhaps TRBD2 as D (5 bases). TRBJ2-7 explains the end of the DNA better; the J call may be wrong. CDR1 and CDR2 from the germline V gene are SGHAT and FQNNGV. CDR3 length equals 16 residues. CDR3 in amino acids: CASSLVTGIGPYEQYF. CDR3 sequence (DNA): TGTGCCAGCAGCTTAGTGACCGGGATTGGACCCTACGAGCAGTACTTC.

The chain uses TRBV11-1 and TRBJ2-6, with D possibly TRBD1 on 5 matching bases. This CDR3 is built from 15 residues. Germline V lookup: CDR1 SGHAT, CDR2 FQDESV (reference sequence). V was cut by 5 bases and J by 2 bases, with 10 bases left in between. In nucleotides, the CDR3 is TGTGCCAGCAGCCCCACAGGAGCTGGGGCCAACGTCCTGACTTTC. Translated, it gives CASSPTGAGANVLTF.

This chain's CDR3 is CASSWGLADTGELFF. CDR3 sequence (DNA): TGCGCCAGCAGCTGGGGACTAGCGGACACCGGGGAGCTGTTTTTT. V and J are TRBV5-1 and TRBJ2-2; 11 bases are shared with TRBD2. The CDR3 totals 15 residues. After removal of 3 bases from V and 3 bases from J, the junction contained 1 base not matched to a gene. Per germline, CDR1 SGHRS and CDR2 YFSETQ.

The rearrangement joins TRBV11-2 to TRBJ2-4, with D maybe TRBD2 (6 bases). CDR1 is SGHAT, CDR2 FQNNGV, per germline. The CDR3 spans 14 residues. V shed 3 bases and J shed 8 bases, with 14 bases lying between them. CDR3 nucleotide sequence: TGTGCCAGCAGCTTGTATAGGGAGGCGGACATTCAGTACTTC. Its translation is CASSLYREADIQYF.

The chain carries TRBV28 and TRBJ1-5; D is unclear. Germline CDR1 MDHEN, CDR2 SYDVKM. The CDR3 length is 12 residues. The ends were cut back, 9 bases at V and 7 bases at J, with 13 bases in the middle. As DNA, the CDR3 is TGTGCCAGTCGAGAGGAAGTCCAGCCCCAGCATTTT. Protein: CASREEVQPQHF.